Listed below are T cell receptor beta chains from one sample, sequenced in a study of shared clonotypes between healthy human individuals. TCRdb keeps only in-frame clones here, not all; method: immunoSEQ multiplex PCR. The sample includes 450,000 to 600,000 clones, around 80% of them seen just once. The sequenced material came from PBMCs. The receptors here all came from a woman between 40 and 50 years old in good health. Some clones in this sample may be carry-over from other donors' samples. Each CDR3 is given with its conserved first and last residue. A D gene is named only where the DNA matches it firmly. Expanded clones are given a class, and other clones once, few, many or no size at all.

abundance: NA
d_gene: TRBD2
v_gene: TRBV6-1
j_gene: TRBJ2-2
CDR3aa: CASSDLAGVSIGELFF
CDR3nt: TGTGCCAGCAGTGATCTAGCGGGAGTGTCGATCGGGGAGCTGTTTTTT

abundance: NA
d_gene: NA
v_gene: TRBV6-6
j_gene: TRBJ1-5
CDR3aa: CASSGRGRNQPQHF
CDR3nt: TGTGCCAGCAGTGGCCGGGGCCGCAATCAGCCCCAGCATTTT

abundance: NA
d_gene: TRBD1
v_gene: TRBV28
j_gene: TRBJ2-7
CDR3aa: CASSFQGGAYEQYF
CDR3nt: TGTGCCAGCAGTTTTCAAGGGGGCGCCTACGAGCAGTACTTC

abundance: NA
d_gene: TRBD1
v_gene: TRBV7-3
j_gene: TRBJ2-3
CDR3aa: CASRATGSNTQYF
CDR3nt: TGTGCCAGCAGGGCGACAGGGTCGAATACGCAGTATTTT

abundance: NA
d_gene: NA
v_gene: TRBV5-1
j_gene: TRBJ1-4
CDR3aa: CASSFGVNEKLFF
CDR3nt: TGCGCCAGCAGCTTCGGAGTGAATGAAAAACTGTTTTTT

abundance: NA
d_gene: TRBD2
v_gene: TRBV2
j_gene: TRBJ2-7
CDR3aa: CASSEAGGPQTYEQYF
CDR3nt: TGTGCCAGCAGTGAAGCGGGAGGGCCTCAAACCTACGAGCAGTACTTC

abundance: NA
d_gene: TRBD2
v_gene: TRBV10-3
j_gene: TRBJ2-3
CDR3aa: CATGLAGGITDTQYF
CDR3nt: TGTGCCACCGGACTAGCGGGAGGGATCACAGATACGCAGTATTTT

abundance: NA
d_gene: NA
v_gene: TRBV28
j_gene: TRBJ1-1
CDR3aa: CASSAIGANTEAFF
CDR3nt: TGTGCCAGCTCAGCTATCGGAGCTAACACTGAAGCTTTCTTT

abundance: NA
d_gene: TRBD2
v_gene: TRBV28
j_gene: TRBJ2-1
CDR3aa: CASTHGTSAVNEQFF
CDR3nt: TGTGCCAGCACCCACGGGACTAGCGCAGTCAATGAGCAGTTCTTC

abundance: NA
d_gene: NA
v_gene: TRBV5-1
j_gene: TRBJ1-2
CDR3aa: CASRGGVNYGYTF
CDR3nt: TGCGCCAGCAGGGGAGGGGTTAACTATGGCTACACCTTC

abundance: NA
d_gene: NA
v_gene: TRBV27
j_gene: TRBJ2-5
CDR3aa: CASSLSLGAFWTQYF
CDR3nt: TGTGCCAGCAGTTTATCGTTAGGGGCCTTCTGGACCCAGTACTTC

abundance: few
d_gene: NA
v_gene: TRBV28
j_gene: TRBJ1-1
CDR3aa: CASRPLTDTLNTEAFF
CDR3nt: TGTGCCAGCAGACCGCTTACGGACACCTTGAACACTGAAGCTTTCTTT